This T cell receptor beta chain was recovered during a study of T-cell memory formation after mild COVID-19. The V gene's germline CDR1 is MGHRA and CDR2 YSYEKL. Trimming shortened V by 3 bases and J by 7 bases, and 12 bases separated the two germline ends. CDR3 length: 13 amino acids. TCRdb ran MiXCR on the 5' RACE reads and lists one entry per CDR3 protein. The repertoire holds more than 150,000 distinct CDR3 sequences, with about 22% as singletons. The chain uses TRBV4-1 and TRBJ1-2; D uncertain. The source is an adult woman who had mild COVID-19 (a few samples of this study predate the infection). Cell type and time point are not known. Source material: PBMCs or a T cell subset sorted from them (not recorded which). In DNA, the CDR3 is TGCGCCAGCAGCCAGGGTTTCGCTCGTGGCTACACCTTC. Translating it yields CASSQGFARGYTF.